This T cell receptor beta chain was retrieved from a study of spatial heterogeneity in lung cancer. General study results and limits: For expanded intratumoral alpha and beta TCRs, counts tracked tumor mutation counts.

With V trimmed by 2 bases and J by 13 bases, 11 bases remained unmatched. This CDR3 is 13 amino acids long. From germline, CDR1 is SQVTM and CDR2 ANQGSEA. A word on this clonotype: Its specificity is not known.

Time point reported: sample taken at primary tumor resection. TCRdb ran MiXCR on the 5' RACE reads and lists one entry per CDR3 protein. The data show about 18,000 distinct CDR3 sequences, 7.5% seen once. The sequenced sample was lung tumor tissue, obtained at surgery. This chain joins TRBV29-1 and TRBJ2-5, with 9 bases fitting TRBD2. The sequence was collected from a male donor with early-stage non-small cell lung cancer. The CDR3 reads CSVEFQRGAHRYF. DNA of the CDR3: TGCAGCGTTGAATTCCAGCGGGGGGCGCACAGGTACTTC.